This TCR beta chain was sequenced during a study of metastatic and nonmetastatic thyroid tumors. Study details: The study looked at repertoires side by side in blood and in tumor or nodule tissue from malignant and benign thyroid patients. General observations from the study: Benign nodules reportedly had significantly lower TCR beta diversity than malignant thyroid tumors in blood and tumor.

The V end was cut by 2 bases, the J end by 6 bases, with 8 bases between. The CDR3 sequence is 13 residues long. Germline values: CDR1 LNHDA, CDR2 SQIVND (reference sequence). All patients were untreated before thyroid surgery. This clone was found many times. Its target is unknown. The authors' processing: CDR3 differences across clinicopathological groups were used to build a distant-metastasis classifier for papillary thyroid cancer. TCRdb re-clonotyped the PCR reads via MiXCR. The V and J calls, along with clone size, are taken from TCRdb and not from the paper's own processing. Of 80,000 to 85,000 clones listed, 9.5% to 15% are singletons.

The receptor was derived from a female donor with papillary thyroid cancer or a benign thyroid nodule (not recorded which). Some clones in this sample may be carry-over from other donors' samples. The sample consisted of tumor tissue. The chain has TRBV19 and TRBJ1-5, with D possibly matching TRBD1 (5 bases). The CDR3 reads CASSIQGGQPQHF. In nucleotides, the CDR3 is TGTGCCAGTAGTATACAGGGAGGTCAGCCCCAGCATTTT.